This TCR beta chain was identified during a study of blood T cell repertoires in COVID-19. Across the study: Samples came from the United States, Italy and Spain, spanning acute and convalescent COVID-19.

The method was immunoSEQ multiplex PCR; TCRdb's version includes in-frame clones alone and lacks a portion of them. The data show around 64,000 clones, roughly 85% seen once. The sequenced material came from peripheral blood. The TCR comes from a man aged 55-75 years with acute or convalescent COVID-19.

DNA for the CDR3: TGTGCCAGCTCTCCTCCCGGGACAGATAACTATGGCTACACCTTC. Protein product: CASSPPGTDNYGYTF. V is TRBV18 and J is TRBJ1-2; 7 bases are shared with TRBD1. Germline-derived CDR1 and CDR2 are KGHSH and LQKENI. The CDR3 is 15 residues long. After removal of 6 bases from V and 1 base from J, the junction contained 8 bases not matched to a gene.